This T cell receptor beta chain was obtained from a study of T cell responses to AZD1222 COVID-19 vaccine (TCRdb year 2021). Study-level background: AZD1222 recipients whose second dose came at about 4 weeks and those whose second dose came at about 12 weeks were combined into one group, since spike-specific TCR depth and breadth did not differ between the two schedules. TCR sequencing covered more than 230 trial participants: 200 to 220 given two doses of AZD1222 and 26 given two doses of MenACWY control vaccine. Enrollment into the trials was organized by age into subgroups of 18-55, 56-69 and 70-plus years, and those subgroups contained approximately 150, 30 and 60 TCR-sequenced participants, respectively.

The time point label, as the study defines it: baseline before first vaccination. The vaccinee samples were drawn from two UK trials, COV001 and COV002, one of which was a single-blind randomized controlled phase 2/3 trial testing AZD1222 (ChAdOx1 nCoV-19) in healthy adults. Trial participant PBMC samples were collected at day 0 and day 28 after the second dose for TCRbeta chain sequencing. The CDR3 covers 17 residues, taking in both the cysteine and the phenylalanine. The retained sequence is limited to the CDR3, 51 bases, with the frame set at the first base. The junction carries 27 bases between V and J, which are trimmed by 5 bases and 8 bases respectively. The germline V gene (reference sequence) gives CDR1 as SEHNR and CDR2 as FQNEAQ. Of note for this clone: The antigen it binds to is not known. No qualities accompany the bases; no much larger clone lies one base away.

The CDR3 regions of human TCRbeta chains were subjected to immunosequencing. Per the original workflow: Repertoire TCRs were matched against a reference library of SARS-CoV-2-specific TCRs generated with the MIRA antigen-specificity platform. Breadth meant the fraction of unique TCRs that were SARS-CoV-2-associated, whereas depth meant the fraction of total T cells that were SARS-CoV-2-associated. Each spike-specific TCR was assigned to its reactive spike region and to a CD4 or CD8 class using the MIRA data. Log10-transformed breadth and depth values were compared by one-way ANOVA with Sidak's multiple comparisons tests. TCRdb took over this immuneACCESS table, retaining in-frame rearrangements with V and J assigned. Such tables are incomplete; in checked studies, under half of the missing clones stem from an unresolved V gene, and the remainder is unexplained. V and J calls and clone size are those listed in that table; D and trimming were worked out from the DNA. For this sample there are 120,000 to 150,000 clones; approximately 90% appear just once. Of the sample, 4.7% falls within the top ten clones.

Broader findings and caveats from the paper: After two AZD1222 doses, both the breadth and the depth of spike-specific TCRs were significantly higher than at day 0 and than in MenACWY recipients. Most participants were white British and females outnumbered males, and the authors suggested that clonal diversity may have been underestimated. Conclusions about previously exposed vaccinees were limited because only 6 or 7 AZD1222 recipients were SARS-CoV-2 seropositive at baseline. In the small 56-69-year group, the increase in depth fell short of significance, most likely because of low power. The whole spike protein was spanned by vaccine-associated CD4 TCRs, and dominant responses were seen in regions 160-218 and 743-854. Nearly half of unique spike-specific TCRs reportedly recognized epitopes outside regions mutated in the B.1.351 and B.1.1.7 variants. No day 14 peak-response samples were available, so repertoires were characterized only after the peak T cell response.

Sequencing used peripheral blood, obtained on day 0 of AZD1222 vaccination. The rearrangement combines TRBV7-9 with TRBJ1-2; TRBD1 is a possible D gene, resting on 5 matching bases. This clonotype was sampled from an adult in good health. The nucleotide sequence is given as TGTGCCAGCAGCCACGAGTTAGGTTACGGCCAGGGCGACGGCTACACCTTC. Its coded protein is CASSHELGYGQGDGYTF. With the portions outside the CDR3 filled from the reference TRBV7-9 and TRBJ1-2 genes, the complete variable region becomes DTGVSQNPRHKITKRGQNVTFRCDPISEHNRLYWYRQTLGQGPEFLTYFQNEAQLEKSRLLSDRFSAERPKGSFSTLEIQRTEQGDSAMYLCASSHELGYGQGDGYTFGSGTRLTVV.